Listed below are T cell receptor beta chains from one sample, sequenced in a study of CD8 T cells in ankylosing spondylitis. MiXCR, run by TCRdb on the 5' RACE reads, gives a single entry per CDR3 protein. The sample lists approximately 290,000 distinct CDR3 sequences; less than 25% were seen once. The sequenced material came from blood, either unsorted or a sorted T cell fraction (not recorded which). These receptors were collected from a female donor with ankylosing spondylitis or in good health (not recorded which). The CDR3 runs from the conserved cysteine through the conserved F or W. Fields, in order: CDR3 DNA, CDR3 protein, clone size, D gene, CDR3 length, J gene, V gene. The D gene is left open where the match is weak. Clone size appears in some rows only: once, few, many, or a class for an expanded clone.

cdr3_nt: TGTGCCAGCAGCGCTTGGGACGGACGCTACGAGCAGTACTTC
cdr3_aa: CASSAWDGRYEQYF
clone_size: .
d_call: .
cdr3_length: 14
j_call: TRBJ2-7
v_call: TRBV6-2/TRBV6-3

cdr3_nt: TGTGCCAGCAGCCTTGGGGAGATCAACTACGAGCAGTACTTC
cdr3_aa: CASSLGEINYEQYF
clone_size: few
d_call: .
cdr3_length: 14
j_call: TRBJ2-7
v_call: TRBV6-1

cdr3_nt: TGCAGTGCCAGAGCGGGGGCGGGCAATCAGCCCCAGCATTTT
cdr3_aa: CSARAGAGNQPQHF
clone_size: few
d_call: .
cdr3_length: 14
j_call: TRBJ1-5
v_call: TRBV20-1

cdr3_nt: TGTGCCAGCAGCTTAAGGACAGTTTCTATAACGGGTCTATTGAAACAAGAGACCCAGTACTTC
cdr3_aa: CASSLRTVSITGLLKQETQYF
clone_size: .
d_call: .
cdr3_length: 21
j_call: TRBJ2-5
v_call: TRBV11-1

cdr3_nt: TGTGCCAGCTCACGCGAACAGGGGGCTTTCGGCAATGAGCAGTTCTTC
cdr3_aa: CASSREQGAFGNEQFF
clone_size: once
d_call: TRBD1
cdr3_length: 16
j_call: TRBJ2-1
v_call: TRBV18

cdr3_nt: TGCAGCGCCAGGGACGCCCTGTCCTACGAGCAGTACTTC
cdr3_aa: CSARDALSYEQYF
clone_size: many
d_call: .
cdr3_length: 13
j_call: TRBJ2-7
v_call: TRBV29-1

cdr3_nt: TGTGCCAGCAGCTCCGGACTAGCGGGAGAAGATACGCAGTATTTT
cdr3_aa: CASSSGLAGEDTQYF
clone_size: few
d_call: TRBD2
cdr3_length: 15
j_call: TRBJ2-3
v_call: TRBV11-3

cdr3_nt: TGTGCCATCAGTGACCCCCGGGAGGGCGTGGACAATGAGCAGTTCTTC
cdr3_aa: CAISDPREGVDNEQFF
clone_size: few
d_call: TRBD2
cdr3_length: 16
j_call: TRBJ2-1
v_call: TRBV10-3

cdr3_nt: TGTGCCAGCTCACCACAGGGGGCGAGCTCCTTCAATGAGCAGTTCTTC
cdr3_aa: CASSPQGASSFNEQFF
clone_size: .
d_call: TRBD1
cdr3_length: 16
j_call: TRBJ2-1
v_call: TRBV18

cdr3_nt: TGCAGCGTTAGGACAGACACAGATACGCAGTATTTT
cdr3_aa: CSVRTDTDTQYF
clone_size: few
d_call: .
cdr3_length: 12
j_call: TRBJ2-3
v_call: TRBV29-1

cdr3_nt: TGTGCCAGCAGTTACTCGAGGGACCACTACGAGCAGTACTTC
cdr3_aa: CASSYSRDHYEQYF
clone_size: few
d_call: .
cdr3_length: 14
j_call: TRBJ2-7
v_call: TRBV6-5

cdr3_nt: TGTGCCAGCAGCCCCCGGGACAGTTACACAGATACGCAGTATTTT
cdr3_aa: CASSPRDSYTDTQYF
clone_size: few
d_call: TRBD1
cdr3_length: 15
j_call: TRBJ2-3
v_call: TRBV27

cdr3_nt: TGCGCCAGCAGCCTTACCCCGACAGGGGGGATGGTCAATGAGCAGTTCTTC
cdr3_aa: CASSLTPTGGMVNEQFF
clone_size: .
d_call: TRBD1
cdr3_length: 17
j_call: TRBJ2-1
v_call: TRBV4-3

cdr3_nt: TGTGCCAGCAGCGGACGACTAGCGGGAGGGCAGGTTACAGATACGCAGTATTTT
cdr3_aa: CASSGRLAGGQVTDTQYF
clone_size: .
d_call: TRBD2
cdr3_length: 18
j_call: TRBJ2-3
v_call: TRBV11-2

cdr3_nt: TGCGCCAGCAGCGCGGACAGGCCATTTACAGATACGCAGTATTTT
cdr3_aa: CASSADRPFTDTQYF
clone_size: .
d_call: TRBD1
cdr3_length: 15
j_call: TRBJ2-3
v_call: TRBV5-1

cdr3_nt: TGTGCCAGCAGCTTATTCAAAGCTCCGACCGAGCAGTACTTC
cdr3_aa: CASSLFKAPTEQYF
clone_size: many
d_call: .
cdr3_length: 14
j_call: TRBJ2-7
v_call: TRBV7-2

cdr3_nt: TGTGCCAGCAGCCGCGGGACAGAAGAGACCCAGTACTTC
cdr3_aa: CASSRGTEETQYF
clone_size: .
d_call: .
cdr3_length: 13
j_call: TRBJ2-5
v_call: TRBV11-2

cdr3_nt: TGCAGTGCTAGGAGCCCCCCCTCAACTGAAGCTTTCTTT
cdr3_aa: CSARSPPSTEAFF
clone_size: few
d_call: .
cdr3_length: 13
j_call: TRBJ1-1
v_call: TRBV20-1

cdr3_nt: TGTGCCAGCAGCTCGACTAGTAACTATGAGCAGTTCTTC
cdr3_aa: CASSSTSNYEQFF
clone_size: many
d_call: .
cdr3_length: 13
j_call: TRBJ2-1
v_call: TRBV13

cdr3_nt: TGTGCCACCTTCTCCCCGGGACAGGAGTACAATGAGCAGTTCTTC
cdr3_aa: CATFSPGQEYNEQFF
clone_size: many
d_call: TRBD1
cdr3_length: 15
j_call: TRBJ2-1
v_call: TRBV6-2/TRBV6-3

cdr3_nt: TGCGCCAGCAGCCAAGATTTCCTCAATCAGCCCCAGCATTTT
cdr3_aa: CASSQDFLNQPQHF
clone_size: few
d_call: .
cdr3_length: 14
j_call: TRBJ1-5
v_call: TRBV4-3

cdr3_nt: TGTGCCAGCAGTCCCAACAGGCGGCACATGCCCCAGCATTTT
cdr3_aa: CASSPNRRHMPQHF
clone_size: many
d_call: .
cdr3_length: 14
j_call: TRBJ1-5
v_call: TRBV12-3/TRBV12-4

cdr3_nt: TGCGCCAGCAGTGAAGCGGGAGGAGTGGAGACCCAGTACTTC
cdr3_aa: CASSEAGGVETQYF
clone_size: .
d_call: TRBD2
cdr3_length: 14
j_call: TRBJ2-5
v_call: TRBV10-1

cdr3_nt: TGCGCCAGCAGCGTTGACGGAGACAATGAGCAGTTCTTC
cdr3_aa: CASSVDGDNEQFF
clone_size: many
d_call: .
cdr3_length: 13
j_call: TRBJ2-1
v_call: TRBV5-1

cdr3_nt: TGCGCCAGCAGCTTGGGCGGGAGGTTTGGCGAGCAGTACTTC
cdr3_aa: CASSLGGRFGEQYF
clone_size: few
d_call: TRBD2
cdr3_length: 14
j_call: TRBJ2-7
v_call: TRBV5-1

cdr3_nt: TGCGCCAGCAGCCAATGGCGGAGCGGAGAGACCCAGTACTTC
cdr3_aa: CASSQWRSGETQYF
clone_size: .
d_call: .
cdr3_length: 14
j_call: TRBJ2-5
v_call: TRBV4-3

cdr3_nt: TGTGCCAGCACCGCCCAGGGGCGAAGCACTGAAGCTTTCTTT
cdr3_aa: CASTAQGRSTEAFF
clone_size: many
d_call: .
cdr3_length: 14
j_call: TRBJ1-1
v_call: TRBV6-1

cdr3_nt: TGTGCCAGCTCACCCTCAGGTTCCATGAACACTGAAGCTTTCTTT
cdr3_aa: CASSPSGSMNTEAFF
clone_size: .
d_call: .
cdr3_length: 15
j_call: TRBJ1-1
v_call: TRBV18

cdr3_nt: TGCGCCAGCAGCTGGGGCGGCGGGAGATCCCAAGAGACCCAGTACTTC
cdr3_aa: CASSWGGGRSQETQYF
clone_size: few
d_call: TRBD2
cdr3_length: 16
j_call: TRBJ2-5
v_call: TRBV5-1

cdr3_nt: TGTGCCAGCAGCTTAGTACAGGGAAACACTGAAGCTTTCTTT
cdr3_aa: CASSLVQGNTEAFF
clone_size: few
d_call: .
cdr3_length: 14
j_call: TRBJ1-1
v_call: TRBV5-1

cdr3_nt: TGCGCCAGCAGCCAAGATCCGAGGGGCCGGCGGGAGCTGTTTTTT
cdr3_aa: CASSQDPRGRRELFF
clone_size: .
d_call: .
cdr3_length: 15
j_call: TRBJ2-2
v_call: TRBV4-3

cdr3_nt: TGTGCCAGCAGCCGGGACAGGGAGTACAATGAGCAGTTCTTC
cdr3_aa: CASSRDREYNEQFF
clone_size: few
d_call: TRBD1
cdr3_length: 14
j_call: TRBJ2-1
v_call: TRBV7-6

cdr3_nt: TGTGCCATCAGTGGGACAGGGGACCATGAAGCTTTCTTT
cdr3_aa: CAISGTGDHEAFF
clone_size: few
d_call: TRBD1
cdr3_length: 13
j_call: TRBJ1-1
v_call: TRBV10-3

cdr3_nt: TGCAGTGCTAGGGATCCGGGACGCCAATCGGGGGAGCAGTACTTC
cdr3_aa: CSARDPGRQSGEQYF
clone_size: .
d_call: .
cdr3_length: 15
j_call: TRBJ2-7
v_call: TRBV20-1

cdr3_nt: TGCGCCAGCAGCTTGGCCGGGACAGGGGGTGTAAATGAGCAGTTCTTC
cdr3_aa: CASSLAGTGGVNEQFF
clone_size: few
d_call: TRBD1
cdr3_length: 16
j_call: TRBJ2-1
v_call: TRBV5-1

cdr3_nt: TGTGCCAGCAGTGAAGGACGGTTGAATGAAAAACTGTTTTTT
cdr3_aa: CASSEGRLNEKLFF
clone_size: few
d_call: .
cdr3_length: 14
j_call: TRBJ1-4
v_call: TRBV12-3/TRBV12-4

cdr3_nt: TGCAGTGCTAGGAGGAGCGGCTTGAACACTGAAGCTTTCTTT
cdr3_aa: CSARRSGLNTEAFF
clone_size: .
d_call: .
cdr3_length: 14
j_call: TRBJ1-1
v_call: TRBV20-1

cdr3_nt: TGCAGTGCTAGACGAGGCGGGGGCCTACGAGAGCAGTACTTC
cdr3_aa: CSARRGGGLREQYF
clone_size: .
d_call: .
cdr3_length: 14
j_call: TRBJ2-7
v_call: TRBV20-1